The present entry profiles one T cell receptor (beta chain) with its context. The CDR3 loop spans 14 amino acids. The germline V and J ends were trimmed by 6 bases and 3 bases, with 14 bases remaining between them. CDR1 SGHRS and CDR2 YFSETQ come from the germline V gene. The data were taken from a study of blood T cell repertoires in COVID-19. Background on the study: Sources were T cells, B-cell-depleted T cells, or PBMCs; the material itself was cDNA or gDNA.

Under the authors' procedure: The assay estimated nucleated cells by amplifying reference gene primers. Sequencing used immunoSEQ multiplex PCR; TCRdb keeps in-frame clones, though not all of them. That table furnishes V, J and clone size, whereas the DNA furnished D and trimming. Of 100,000 to 150,000 clones listed, 60% to 80% are singletons. V usage is TRBV5-1 and J usage is TRBJ2-3; D gene uncertain. This sequence originates from a man aged 55 to 70 with acute or convalescent COVID-19. The sequenced sample was peripheral blood. The DNA of the CDR3 is TGCGCCAGCACCCCGTTGTTTAGTACAGATACGCAGTATTTT. This encodes CASTPLFSTDTQYF.